This record covers a single TCR beta chain. Its antigen is as yet unknown. Other DNA sequences in the same sample also yield this CDR3. TCRdb keeps only in-frame clones here, not all; method: immunoSEQ multiplex PCR. The data show over 70,000 clones, 91% seen once. The sample is drawn from a study of Tregs in tolerant kidney transplant recipients. Study-level points and caveats: For some patients, primers changed over time, blocking nucleotide-level comparison. Activated donor B cell expansion appeared to reveal the most relevant donor-specific TCRbeta repertoire. Biological reproducibility was not directly addressed, but technical replication error appeared minimal.

This CDR3 is built from 13 residues. Germline-derived CDR1 and CDR2 are SGHTA and FQGNSA. V was trimmed by 4 bases and J by 5 bases, leaving 12 bases between them. Recipients received nonmyeloablative bone marrow transplants from related graft donors, with transient mixed chimerism. Thawed PBMCs were FACS-sorted into unstimulated CD4+CD25+CD127- regulatory T cells, CD4+CD25- non-regulatory cells, CD4 and CD8 cells. The sample in question was CD4+ T cells from blood (PBMCs), obtained 24 months after the transplant. The chain recombines TRBV7-2 with TRBJ2-7, with D possibly TRBD1 on 5 matching bases. This receptor was taken from a human patient who received a combined kidney and bone marrow transplant. Some T cells may have come from the graft donor. In DNA form, the CDR3 reads TGTGCCAGCAGCTGGTCCTGGGGCAACGAGCAGTACTTC. Encoded protein: CASSWSWGNEQYF.